These 22 T cell receptor beta chains came from one sample sequenced in a study of cytomegalovirus exposure and HLA in healthy donors. Vbeta (60) and Jbeta (13) primers were used in the PCR. Profiled with immunoSEQ multiplex PCR; TCRdb holds only in-frame clones, not every one. The table has 55,000 to 80,000 clones, approximately 77% seen once; the top ten hold just under 7.5%. The sample comprised PBMCs. All receptors come from a woman between 25 and 40 years old in good health and CMV-seropositive.

The V gene is TRBV27, the J gene TRBJ1-2; possibly TRBD1 for D (6 bases). The length of the CDR3 is 15 residues. Germline V gene data show CDR1 as MNHEY and CDR2 as SMNVEV (reference sequence). Trimming stripped 1 base from V and 5 bases from J, with 14 bases between. CDR3 sequence: CASSLWAQGGYGYTF. The CDR3 DNA reads as TGTGCCAGCAGTTTATGGGCACAGGGAGGGTATGGCTACACCTTC.

V and J are TRBV6-6 and TRBJ2-5, with a possible D match to TRBD2 (6 bases). Judging by the DNA end, TRBJ2-7 fits better; the J call may be wrong. The CDR3 totals 14 residues. The germline gives CDR1 MNHNY, CDR2 SVGAGI (reference sequence). The CDR3 is CASSMRDGTYEQYF. CDR3 bases: TGTGCCAGCAGTATGCGGGACGGTACCTACGAGCAGTACTTC.

The chain joins TRBV7-2 to TRBJ1-5; 8 bases fit TRBD1. The germline gives CDR1 SGHTA, CDR2 FQGNSA. The CDR3 is 15 amino acids. Losses at the gene ends were 5 bases for V and 1 base for J; bases not matched to a gene: 4. In DNA, the CDR3 is TGTGCCAGCAGCGAGACAGGGGTGAGCAATCAGCCCCAGCATTTT. Translated: CASSETGVSNQPQHF. The complete variable domain, with remaining parts taken from reference TRBV7-2 and TRBJ1-5, reads GAGVSQSPSNKVTEKGKDVELRCDPISGHTALYWYRQSLGQGLEFLIYFQGNSAPDKSGLPSDRFSAERTGGSVSTLTIQRTQQEDSAVYLCASSETGVSNQPQHFGDGTRLSIL.

The sample holds one count of this clone. The rearrangement joins TRBV10-3 to TRBJ2-2; possible D gene TRBD2, 7 bases. Trimming took off 5 bases at V and 7 bases at J, with 11 bases between the two ends. Germline V gene data show CDR1 as ENHRY and CDR2 as SYGVKD. The CDR3 is 13 amino acids. CDR3 bases: TGTGCCATCAGTCCGGGGGGCCTCGGGGAGCTGTTTTTT. It translates to CAISPGGLGELFF.

The J gene is TRBJ2-7, the V gene TRBV4-1; D is undetermined. Germline-derived CDR1 and CDR2 are MGHRA and YSYEKL. V was cut by 1 base and J by 0 bases, with 10 bases left in between. This CDR3 spans 15 amino acids. The CDR3 nucleotides read TGCGCCAGCAGCCAAGGCGCTTCTGGCTCCTACGAGCAGTACTTC. Encoded protein: CASSQGASGSYEQYF.

The chain uses TRBV6-6 and TRBJ2-7; weak D call: TRBD1 (5 bases). CDR1 and CDR2 from the germline V gene are MNHNY and SVGAGI (reference sequence). The CDR3 is 14 amino acids. Trimming left V 3 bases short and J 1 base short, with 10 bases between. DNA of the CDR3: TGTGCCAGCAGTTATAACAGGTTATCCTACGAGCAGTACTTC. Protein product: CASSYNRLSYEQYF.

This clone has a handful of counts. The chain is built from TRBV6-1 and TRBJ1-2, with no clear D. V was clipped by 7 bases and J by 5 bases, with 14 bases between them. CDR3 length: 13 amino acids. Germline V gene data show CDR1 as MNHNS and CDR2 as SASEGT. Written as DNA, the CDR3 is TGTGCCAGCACCCCTGGCAGAGGTTATGGCTACACCTTC. Translating it yields CASTPGRGYGYTF.

This chain uses TRBV4-3 with TRBJ2-1; 14 bases map to TRBD2. Per germline, CDR1 LGHNA and CDR2 YSLEER. V lost 3 bases, J lost 9 bases, and 19 bases stayed unmatched. CDR3 size: 20 residues. CDR3: CASSHPTGLAGVEAASEQFF. CDR3 DNA sequence: TGCGCCAGCAGCCATCCGACGGGACTAGCGGGAGTTGAGGCTGCGTCTGAGCAGTTCTTC.

CDR3: CASSPTGTKKNIQYF. The CDR3 coding sequence is TGCGCCAGCAGCCCCACCGGGACAAAGAAAAACATTCAGTACTTC. The chain combines TRBV5-1 with TRBJ2-4; TRBD1 might be the D (6 bases). This CDR3 spans 15 amino acids. V was trimmed by 4 bases and J by 4 bases, leaving 15 bases between them. The germline gives CDR1 SGHRS, CDR2 YFSETQ.

The chain recombines TRBV7-9 with TRBJ2-1; 10 nucleotides line up with TRBD2. Looked up from germline, CDR1 is SEHNR and CDR2 is FQNEAQ (reference sequence). Unmatched junction bases numbered 4, after V lost 5 bases and J lost 6 bases. There are 14 residues in the CDR3. The CDR3 DNA follows: TGTGCCAGCAGCGTGGCTAGCGGGGGCAATGAGCAGTTCTTC. It translates to CASSVASGGNEQFF.

The V call is TRBV9, the J call TRBJ2-5, with D possibly matching TRBD2 (5 bases). V lost 3 bases, J lost 5 bases, and 11 bases lay in between. Germline V gene data show CDR1 as SGDLS and CDR2 as YYNGEE. The CDR3 loop spans 13 amino acids. The CDR3: CASSDGVLETQYF. As DNA, the CDR3 is TGTGCCAGCAGCGACGGGGTCTTGGAGACCCAGTACTTC.

In DNA, the CDR3 is TGTGCCAGCAGCCGATCAAACAAAATCTCCTACGAGCAGTACTTC. This codes for CASSRSNKISYEQYF. This sequence joins TRBV11-2 and TRBJ2-7, with D unclear. Per germline, CDR1 SGHAT and CDR2 FQNNGV. CDR3 length equals 15 residues. With 5 bases removed from V and 0 bases from J, the gap between germline ends came to 14 bases.

This chain links TRBV11-2 with TRBJ2-2, with 8 bases fitting TRBD1. Trimming cost V 2 bases and J 0 bases; bases outside gene matches: 2. Germline V gene sequence: CDR1 SGHAT, CDR2 FQNNGV. The CDR3 spans 16 residues. CDR3 sequence (DNA): TGTGCCAGCAGCTTACCGGACAGGGCGAACACCGGGGAGCTGTTTTTT. Protein: CASSLPDRANTGELFF.

This chain connects TRBV28 to TRBJ1-4; TRBD1 aligns across 7 bases. This CDR3 is 14 amino acids long. After removal of 3 bases from V and 7 bases from J, the junction contained 5 bases not matched to a gene. In germline, CDR1 is MDHEN, CDR2 SYDVKM. The CDR3 loop is CASSFDSGGEKLFF. DNA for the CDR3: TGTGCCAGCAGTTTTGACTCAGGGGGTGAAAAACTGTTTTTT.

V and J are TRBV11-2 and TRBJ2-7, with 7 bases identical to TRBD1. The CDR3 totals 14 residues. Germline V gene lookup returns CDR1 SGHAT and CDR2 FQNNGV. J was trimmed by 7 bases and V by 3 bases; bases with no gene match: 9. The CDR3 DNA is TGTGCCAGCAGCTTCGGGACAGTCTCTGGAGAGCAGTACTTC. Its protein product is CASSFGTVSGEQYF. Full variable domain (outside the CDR3, taken from reference TRBV11-2 and TRBJ2-7): EAGVAQSPRYKIIEKRQSVAFWCNPISGHATLYWYQQILGQGPKLLIQFQNNGVVDDSQLPKDRFSAERLKGVDSTLKIQPAKLEDSAVYLCASSFGTVSGEQYFGPGTRLTVT.

There are a few counts of this clone. The J gene is TRBJ1-1, the V gene TRBV5-1; 7 bases line up with TRBD1. Germline V gene sequence: CDR1 SGHRS, CDR2 YFSETQ. The CDR3 length is 18 residues. V lost 1 base to trimming and J lost 0 bases; unmatched junction nucleotides: 12. Here the CDR3 DNA reads TGCGCCAGCAGCTTGCAGGGACAGATGAGAGTCCTGAACACTGAAGCTTTCTTT. This gives the protein CASSLQGQMRVLNTEAFF.

In this sample, this clone turned up once. CDR3 protein: CASSDRTLYGYTF. DNA for the CDR3: TGTGCCAGTTCGGACAGAACCCTTTATGGCTACACCTTC. The rearrangement joins TRBV10-3 to TRBJ1-2; a weak D match, TRBD1 (6 bases). CDR3 length: 13 amino acids. CDR1 ENHRY and CDR2 SYGVKD come from the germline V gene. V was shortened by 10 bases and J by 5 bases, with 17 bases between the two germline ends.

J is TRBJ2-2 and V is TRBV28; TRBD2 agrees at 7 bases. This CDR3 is built from 18 residues. Germline V gives CDR1 MDHEN, CDR2 SYDVKM. The V segment lost 6 bases and the J segment 0 bases; nucleotides outside the gene matches: 13. The CDR3 DNA reads as TGTGCCAGCAGCCCAACAACCAGAGCGGGGTCGAACACCGGGGAGCTGTTTTTT. Amino acids: CASSPTTRAGSNTGELFF.

The CDR3 loop is CASSPGTGKGGYTF. CDR3 bases: TGTGCCAGCAGTCCCGGGACAGGGAAGGGTGGCTACACCTTC. V gene TRBV28 combines with J gene TRBJ1-2; 9 nucleotides match TRBD1. With V trimmed by 5 bases and J by 7 bases, 8 bases remained unmatched. CDR1 is MDHEN, CDR2 SYDVKM, per germline. This CDR3 contains 14 residues.

Only a few counts were recorded for this clone. The chain uses TRBV10-2 and TRBJ1-1; D is unclear. The ends were cut back, 5 bases at V and 2 bases at J, with 12 bases in the middle. The germline gives CDR1 WSHSY, CDR2 SAAADI. There are 14 residues in the CDR3. CDR3 nucleotide sequence: TGCGCCAGCAGTCTGGAGGCCTCAAACACTGAAGCTTTCTTT. The encoded protein is CASSLEASNTEAFF.

This clone occurred a few times. The chain is built from TRBV27 and TRBJ2-1, with a weak D call TRBD2 (5 bases). V lost 6 bases and J lost 10, with 13 bases in between. Germline V gene lookup returns CDR1 MNHEY and CDR2 SMNVEV (reference sequence). This CDR3 has 12 amino acids. CDR3: CASSPTPGEQFF. The CDR3 DNA is TGTGCCAGCAGCCCAACCCCGGGAGAGCAGTTCTTC.

This clone was detected only once. This chain uses TRBV9 with TRBJ2-3; D is undetermined. CDR3 size: 16 residues. The V gene's germline CDR1 is SGDLS and CDR2 YYNGEE. Trimming took off 4 bases at V and 0 bases at J, with 15 bases between the two ends. CDR3 residues: CASSPYTGSSTDTQYF. CDR3 nucleotides: TGTGCCAGCAGCCCATATACGGGTTCTAGCACAGATACGCAGTATTTT. The full variable domain, with the rest looked up from reference TRBV9 and TRBJ2-3, is DSGVTQTPKHLITATGQRVTLRCSPRSGDLSVYWYQQSLDQGLQFLIQYYNGEERAKGNILERFSAQQFPDLHSELNLSSLELGDSALYFCASSPYTGSSTDTQYFGPGTRLTVL.